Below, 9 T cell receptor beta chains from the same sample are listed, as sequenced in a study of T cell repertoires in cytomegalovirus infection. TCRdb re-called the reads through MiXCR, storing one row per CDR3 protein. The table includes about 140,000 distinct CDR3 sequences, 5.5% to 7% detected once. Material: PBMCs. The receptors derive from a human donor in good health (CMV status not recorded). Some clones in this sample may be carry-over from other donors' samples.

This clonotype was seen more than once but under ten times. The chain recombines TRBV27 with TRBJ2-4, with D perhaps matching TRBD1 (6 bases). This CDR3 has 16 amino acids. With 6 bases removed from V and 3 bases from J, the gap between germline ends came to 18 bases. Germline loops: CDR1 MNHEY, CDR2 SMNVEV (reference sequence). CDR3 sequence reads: CASSNTGSLGKNIQYF. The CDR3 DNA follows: TGTGCCAGCAGCAATACAGGGTCTCTGGGCAAAAACATTCAGTACTTC.

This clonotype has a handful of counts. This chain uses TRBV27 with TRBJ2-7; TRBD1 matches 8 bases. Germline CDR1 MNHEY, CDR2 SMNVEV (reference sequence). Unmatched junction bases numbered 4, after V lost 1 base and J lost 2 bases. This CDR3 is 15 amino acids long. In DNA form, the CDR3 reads TGTGCCAGCAGTTTATATGGACAGGGTCCCTACGAGCAGTACTTC. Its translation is CASSLYGQGPYEQYF.

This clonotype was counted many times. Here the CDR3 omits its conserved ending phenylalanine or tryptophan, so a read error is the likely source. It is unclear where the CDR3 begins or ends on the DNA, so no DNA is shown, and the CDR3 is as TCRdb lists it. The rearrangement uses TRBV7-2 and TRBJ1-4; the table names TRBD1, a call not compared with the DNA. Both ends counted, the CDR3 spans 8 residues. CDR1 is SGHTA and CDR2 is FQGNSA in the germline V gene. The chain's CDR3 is CASSLVPG.

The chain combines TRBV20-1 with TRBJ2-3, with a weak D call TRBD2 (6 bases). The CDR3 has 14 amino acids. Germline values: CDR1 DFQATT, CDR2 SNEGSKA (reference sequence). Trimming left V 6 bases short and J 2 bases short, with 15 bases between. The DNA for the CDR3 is TGCAGTGCCGCGGGACTCCTAGCCACAGATACGCAGTATTTT. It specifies CSAAGLLATDTQYF.

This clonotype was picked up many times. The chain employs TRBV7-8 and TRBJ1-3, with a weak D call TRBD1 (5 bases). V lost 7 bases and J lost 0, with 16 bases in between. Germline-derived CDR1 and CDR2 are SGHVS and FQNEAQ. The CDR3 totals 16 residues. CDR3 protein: CASISGSPFSGNTIYF. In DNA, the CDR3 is TGTGCCAGCATTTCAGGGAGCCCCTTCTCTGGAAACACCATATATTTT.

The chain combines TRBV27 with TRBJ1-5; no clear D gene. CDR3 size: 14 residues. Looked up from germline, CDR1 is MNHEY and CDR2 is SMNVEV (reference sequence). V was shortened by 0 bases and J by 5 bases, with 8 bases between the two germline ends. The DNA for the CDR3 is TGTGCCAGCAGTTTATCTGGCACATATCAGCCCCAGCATTTT. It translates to CASSLSGTYQPQHF.

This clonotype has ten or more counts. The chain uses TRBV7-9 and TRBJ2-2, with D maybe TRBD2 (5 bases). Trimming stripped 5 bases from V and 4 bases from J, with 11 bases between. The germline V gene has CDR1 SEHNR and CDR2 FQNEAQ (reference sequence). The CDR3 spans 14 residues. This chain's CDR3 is CASSHRTGTGELFF. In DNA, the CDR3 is TGTGCCAGCAGCCATCGGACTGGCACCGGGGAGCTGTTTTTT.

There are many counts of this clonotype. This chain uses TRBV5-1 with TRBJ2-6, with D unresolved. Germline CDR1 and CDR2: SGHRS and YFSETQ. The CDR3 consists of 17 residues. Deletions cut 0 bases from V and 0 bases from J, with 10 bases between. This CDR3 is CASSLVGISSGANVLTF. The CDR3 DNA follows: TGCGCCAGCAGCTTGGTCGGAATAAGCTCTGGGGCCAACGTCCTGACTTTC.

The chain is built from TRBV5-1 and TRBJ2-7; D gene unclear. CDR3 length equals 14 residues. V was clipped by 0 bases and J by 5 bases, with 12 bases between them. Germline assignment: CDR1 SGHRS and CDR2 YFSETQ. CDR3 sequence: CASSLELGSHEQYF. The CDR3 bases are TGCGCCAGCAGCTTGGAATTGGGTTCGCACGAGCAGTACTTC.